This T cell receptor beta chain originates from a study of T cells in Graves' hyperthyroidism and ophthalmopathy. The V segment lost 3 bases and the J segment 6 bases; nucleotides outside the gene matches: 7. CDR1 and CDR2 (germline): SGHDT, YYEEEE. The CDR3 is 15 amino acids. Amplification yielded TCR beta CDR3 regions, with RNA transcripts as the source. An initial round of RT-PCR targeting the TCR CDR3 relied on the HTBI primer set. From the multiplex PCR reads, TCRdb called clonotypes with MiXCR, one entry per CDR3 protein. The table lists around 620,000 distinct CDR3 sequences, under 20% of them singletons, with 3.8% in the top ten.

Material: blood. V gene TRBV5-6 combines with J gene TRBJ2-7; 12 nucleotides align to TRBD1. This TCR came from a woman aged 25 to 39 with Graves' hyperthyroidism. The CDR3 spells CASSWGGTGGLEQYF. The CDR3 bases are TGTGCCAGCAGCTGGGGGGGGACAGGGGGCCTCGAGCAGTACTTC.